This T cell receptor beta chain was documented in a study of post-analysis software for immune sequencing data. Overall study context: Both relapsing-remitting and secondary progressive multiple sclerosis featured among the disease courses, as did progressive-relapsing multiple sclerosis. Study-wide results and caveats: Roughly 5 TRBV segments occurring more often in patients than controls included TRBV5-6, TRBV5-1 and TRBV20-1. Among multiple sclerosis patients, normalized Chao1 diversity was significantly below that of controls.

A single count supports this clonotype. Its specificity is not known. V lost 6 bases and J lost 10, with 10 bases in between. The CDR3 is 11 amino acids. Tagging with unique molecular identifiers was a feature of the TCR beta cDNA libraries. It was from about 0.94 to 9.7 million T cells that some 470,000 cDNA molecules came. TCRdb processed the PCR reads anew with MiXCR; each CDR3 protein has one entry. The table includes around 260,000 distinct CDR3 sequences, less than 40% detected once. The gene calls are TRBV12-3 or TRBV12-4 and TRBJ2-1; TRBD1 is a possible D gene (6 bases). This clonotype was obtained from a girl aged 5-17 years with multiple sclerosis. Sequencing was done on a sample of blood. The CDR3 spells CASSPTGEQFF. DNA of the CDR3: TGTGCCAGCAGCCCCACAGGGGAGCAGTTCTTC.